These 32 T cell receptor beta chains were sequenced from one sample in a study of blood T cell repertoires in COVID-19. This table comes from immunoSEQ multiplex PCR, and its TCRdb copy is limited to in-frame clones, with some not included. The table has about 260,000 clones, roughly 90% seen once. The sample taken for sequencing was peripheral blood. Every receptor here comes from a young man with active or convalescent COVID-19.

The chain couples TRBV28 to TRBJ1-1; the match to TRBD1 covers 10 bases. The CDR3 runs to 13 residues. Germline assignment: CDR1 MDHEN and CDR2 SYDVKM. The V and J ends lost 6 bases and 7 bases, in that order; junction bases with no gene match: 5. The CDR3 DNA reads TGTGCCAGCAGGACAGGGGGCCGCTTTGAAGCTTTCTTT. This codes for CASRTGGRFEAFF.

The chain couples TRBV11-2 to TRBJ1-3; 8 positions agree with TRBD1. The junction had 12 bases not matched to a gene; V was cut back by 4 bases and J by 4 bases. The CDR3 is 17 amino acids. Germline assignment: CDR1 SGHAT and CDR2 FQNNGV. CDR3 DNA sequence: TGTGCCAGCAGCTCGGGGACAGGTGGTTCTTTAGGAAACACCATATATTTT. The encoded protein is CASSSGTGGSLGNTIYF.

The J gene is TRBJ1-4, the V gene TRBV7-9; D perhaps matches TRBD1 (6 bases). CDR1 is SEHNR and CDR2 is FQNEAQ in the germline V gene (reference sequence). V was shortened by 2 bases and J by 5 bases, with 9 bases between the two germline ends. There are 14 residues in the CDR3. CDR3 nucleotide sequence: TGTGCCAGCAGCTTAAGACAGGAGAATGAAAAACTGTTTTTT. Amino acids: CASSLRQENEKLFF.

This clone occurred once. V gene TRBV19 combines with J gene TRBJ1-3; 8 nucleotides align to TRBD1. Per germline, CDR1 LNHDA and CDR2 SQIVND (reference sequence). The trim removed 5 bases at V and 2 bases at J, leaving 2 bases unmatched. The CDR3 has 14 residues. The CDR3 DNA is TGTGCCAGTAGTGCGACAGGGGCTGGAAACACCATATATTTT. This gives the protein CASSATGAGNTIYF.

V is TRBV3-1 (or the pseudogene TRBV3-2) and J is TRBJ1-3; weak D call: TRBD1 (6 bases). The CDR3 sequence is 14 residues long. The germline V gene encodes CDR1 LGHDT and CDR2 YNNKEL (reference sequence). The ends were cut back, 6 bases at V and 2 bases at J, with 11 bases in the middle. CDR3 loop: CASRPNRAGNTIYF. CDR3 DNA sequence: TGTGCCAGCAGACCGAACAGGGCTGGAAACACCATATATTTT.

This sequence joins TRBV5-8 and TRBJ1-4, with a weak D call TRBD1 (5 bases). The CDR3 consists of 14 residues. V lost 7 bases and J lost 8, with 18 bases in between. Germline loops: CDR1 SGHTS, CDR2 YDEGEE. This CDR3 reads CASPPGGVREKLFF. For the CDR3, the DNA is TGTGCCAGCCCCCCGGGGGGGGTTAGAGAAAAACTGTTTTTT.

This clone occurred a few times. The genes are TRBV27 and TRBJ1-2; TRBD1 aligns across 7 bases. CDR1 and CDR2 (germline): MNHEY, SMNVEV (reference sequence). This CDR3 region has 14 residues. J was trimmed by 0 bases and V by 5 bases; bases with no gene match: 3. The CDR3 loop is CASSLQGSNYGYTF. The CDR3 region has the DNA TGTGCCAGCAGTCTACAGGGGTCTAACTATGGCTACACCTTC.

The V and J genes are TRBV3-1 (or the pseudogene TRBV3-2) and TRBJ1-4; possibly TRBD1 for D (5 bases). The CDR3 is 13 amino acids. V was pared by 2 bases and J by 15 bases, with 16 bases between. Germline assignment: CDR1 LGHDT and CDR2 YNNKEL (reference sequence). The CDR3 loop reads CASSQLGGDRVFF. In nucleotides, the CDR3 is TGTGCCAGCAGCCAACTTGGAGGGGATAGGGTGTTTTTT.

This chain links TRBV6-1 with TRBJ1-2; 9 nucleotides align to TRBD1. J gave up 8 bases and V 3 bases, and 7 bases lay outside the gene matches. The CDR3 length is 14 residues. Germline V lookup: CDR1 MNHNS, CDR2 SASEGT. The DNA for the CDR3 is TGTGCCAGCAGTGAGGACAGGGGAGCGGACGGCTACACCTTC. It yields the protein CASSEDRGADGYTF.

CDR3 DNA: TGTGCCAGCAGCCGAGTGGGTCCCGGCGGGTATGAGCAGTTCTTC. Translation: CASSRVGPGGYEQFF. V and J are TRBV3-1 (or the pseudogene TRBV3-2) and TRBJ2-1, with a possible D match to TRBD2 (5 bases). CDR1 and CDR2 (germline): LGHDT, YNNKEL (reference sequence). Trimming stripped 4 bases from V and 8 bases from J, with 18 bases between. The length of the CDR3 is 15 residues.

Written as DNA, the CDR3 is TGTGCCAGCAGATCGATAGCGGGGAATCAAGATACGCAGTATTTT. It specifies CASRSIAGNQDTQYF. The V and J genes are TRBV27 and TRBJ2-3; TRBD2 agrees at 8 bases. From germline, CDR1 is MNHEY and CDR2 SMNVEV (reference sequence). Trimming cost V 6 bases and J 5 bases; bases outside gene matches: 10. CDR3 length: 15 residues.

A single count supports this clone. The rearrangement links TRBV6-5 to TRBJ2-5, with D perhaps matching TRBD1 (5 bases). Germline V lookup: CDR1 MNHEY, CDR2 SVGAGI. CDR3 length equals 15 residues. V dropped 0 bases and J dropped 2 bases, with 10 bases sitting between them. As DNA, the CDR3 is TGTGCCAGCAGTTACTCGATAGGGGCACAAGAGACCCAGTACTTC. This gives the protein CASSYSIGAQETQYF.

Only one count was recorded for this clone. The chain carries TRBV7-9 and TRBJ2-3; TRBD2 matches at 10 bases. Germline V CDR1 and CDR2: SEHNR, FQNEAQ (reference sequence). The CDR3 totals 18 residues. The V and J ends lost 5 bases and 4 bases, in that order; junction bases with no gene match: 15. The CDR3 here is CASSPRRGASGGSDTQYF. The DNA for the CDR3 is TGTGCCAGCAGCCCCCGACGTGGAGCTAGCGGGGGATCAGATACGCAGTATTTT.

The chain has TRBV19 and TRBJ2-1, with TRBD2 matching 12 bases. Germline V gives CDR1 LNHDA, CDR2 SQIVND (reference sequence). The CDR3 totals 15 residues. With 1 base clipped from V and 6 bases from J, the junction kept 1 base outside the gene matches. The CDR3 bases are TGTGCCAGTAGTATAGCTAGCGGGGGGGGCAATGAGCAGTTCTTC. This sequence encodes CASSIASGGGNEQFF.

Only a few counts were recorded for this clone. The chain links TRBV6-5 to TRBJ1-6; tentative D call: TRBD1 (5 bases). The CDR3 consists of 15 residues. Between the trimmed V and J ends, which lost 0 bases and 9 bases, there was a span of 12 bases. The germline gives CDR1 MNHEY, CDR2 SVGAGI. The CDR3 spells CASSYSAGGGSPLHF. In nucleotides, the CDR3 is TGTGCCAGCAGTTACTCGGCAGGCGGGGGTTCACCCCTCCACTTT.

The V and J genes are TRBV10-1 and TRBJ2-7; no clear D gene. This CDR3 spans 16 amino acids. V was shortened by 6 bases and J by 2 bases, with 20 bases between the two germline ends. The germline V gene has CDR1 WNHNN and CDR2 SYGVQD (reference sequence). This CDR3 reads CASSMHYTCHAYEQYF. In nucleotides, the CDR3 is TGCGCCAGCAGCATGCACTATACATGTCATGCCTACGAGCAGTACTTC.

The CDR3 region is CASSSESLPGNTIYF. The CDR3 nucleotides read TGTGCCAGCAGCTCTGAATCACTACCTGGAAACACCATATATTTT. The chain combines TRBV7-2 with TRBJ1-3, with D hard to call. The CDR3 is 15 amino acids. The germline CDR1 and CDR2 sequences are SGHTA and FQGNSA. V was cut by 4 bases and J by 2 bases, with 12 bases left in between. Full variable domain (remainder filled in from reference TRBV7-2 and TRBJ1-3): GAGVSQSPSNKVTEKGKDVELRCDPISGHTALYWYRQSLGQGLEFLIYFQGNSAPDKSGLPSDRFSAERTGGSVSTLTIQRTQQEDSAVYLCASSSESLPGNTIYFGEGSWLTVV.

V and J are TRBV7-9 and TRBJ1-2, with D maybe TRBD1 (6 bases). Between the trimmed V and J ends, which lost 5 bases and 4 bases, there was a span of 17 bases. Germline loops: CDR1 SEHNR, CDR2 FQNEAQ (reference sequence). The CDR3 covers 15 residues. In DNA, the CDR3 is TGTGCCAGCAGCGACGAAACAGGGCTCCCCTATGGCTACACCTTC. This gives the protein CASSDETGLPYGYTF. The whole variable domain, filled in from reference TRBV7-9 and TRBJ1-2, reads DTGVSQNPRHKITKRGQNVTFRCDPISEHNRLYWYRQTLGQGPEFLTYFQNEAQLEKSRLLSDRFSAERPKGSFSTLEIQRTEQGDSAMYLCASSDETGLPYGYTFGSGTRLTVV.

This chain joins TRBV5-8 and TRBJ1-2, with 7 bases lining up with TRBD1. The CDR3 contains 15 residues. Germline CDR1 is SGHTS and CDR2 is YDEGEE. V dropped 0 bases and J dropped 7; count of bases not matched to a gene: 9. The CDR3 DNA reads TGTGCCAGCAGCTTGGGACAGGGAATATCGAGTGGCTACACCTTC. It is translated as CASSLGQGISSGYTF.

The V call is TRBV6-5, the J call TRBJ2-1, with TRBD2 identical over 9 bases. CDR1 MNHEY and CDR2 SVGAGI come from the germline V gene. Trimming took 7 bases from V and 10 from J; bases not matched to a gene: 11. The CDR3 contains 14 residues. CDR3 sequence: CASITGGGASEQFF. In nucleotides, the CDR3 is TGTGCCAGCATTACTGGCGGGGGGGCTAGCGAGCAGTTCTTC.

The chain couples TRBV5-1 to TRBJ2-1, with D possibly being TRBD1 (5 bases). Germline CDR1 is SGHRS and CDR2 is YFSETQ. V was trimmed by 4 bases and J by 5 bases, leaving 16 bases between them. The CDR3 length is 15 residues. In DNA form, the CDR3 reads TGCGCCAGCAGCCAATTGACAGATCCCAACAATGAGCAGTTCTTC. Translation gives CASSQLTDPNNEQFF.

CDR3 DNA sequence: TGTGCCAGCAGCTTGGGGCCAGGGGGGAATAATGAAAAACTGTTTTTT. Protein product: CASSLGPGGNNEKLFF. This sequence joins TRBV5-6 and TRBJ1-4; TRBD1 matches at 7 bases. Losses at the gene ends were 0 bases for V and 4 bases for J; bases not matched to a gene: 6. The CDR3 is 16 amino acids. Per germline, CDR1 SGHDT and CDR2 YYEEEE. Combining the CDR3 with reference TRBV5-6 and TRBJ1-4 gives the whole variable domain DAGVTQSPTHLIKTRGQQVTLRCSPKSGHDTVSWYQQALGQGPQFIFQYYEEEERQRGNFPDRFSGHQFPNYSSELNVNALLLGDSALYLCASSLGPGGNNEKLFFGSGTQLSVL.

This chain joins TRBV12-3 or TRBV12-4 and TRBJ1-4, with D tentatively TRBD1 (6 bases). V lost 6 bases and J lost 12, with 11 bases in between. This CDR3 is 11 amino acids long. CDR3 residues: CASRGGPELFF. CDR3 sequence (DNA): TGTGCCAGCAGGGGGGGGCCTGAACTGTTTTTT.

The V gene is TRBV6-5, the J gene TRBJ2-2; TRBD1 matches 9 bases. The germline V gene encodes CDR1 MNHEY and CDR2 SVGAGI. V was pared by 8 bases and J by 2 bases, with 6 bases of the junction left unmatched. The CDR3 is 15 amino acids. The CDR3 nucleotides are TGTGCCAGCGAGGAGACAGGGGGAAACACCGGGGAGCTGTTTTTT. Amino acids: CASEETGGNTGELFF.

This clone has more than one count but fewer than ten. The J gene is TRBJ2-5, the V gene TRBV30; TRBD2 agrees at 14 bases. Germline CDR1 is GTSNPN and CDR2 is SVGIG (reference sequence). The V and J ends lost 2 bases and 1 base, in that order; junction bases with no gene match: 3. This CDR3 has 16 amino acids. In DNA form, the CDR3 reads TGTGCCTGGAGTAATGGACTAGCGGGGGGCCAAGAGACCCAGTACTTC. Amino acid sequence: CAWSNGLAGGQETQYF. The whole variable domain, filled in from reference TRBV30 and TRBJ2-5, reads SQTIHQWPATLVQPVGSPLSLECTVEGTSNPNLYWYRQAAGRGLQLLFYSVGIGQISSEVPQNLSASRPQDRQFILSSKKLLLSDSGFYLCAWSNGLAGGQETQYFGPGTRLLVL.

CDR3 coding DNA: TGTGCCAGCGGGGTCCAACCTCGGGGGGAGACCCAGTACTTC. Protein: CASGVQPRGETQYF. The rearrangement joins TRBV6-5 to TRBJ2-5; a weak D match, TRBD2 (6 bases). CDR1 is MNHEY and CDR2 is SVGAGI in the germline V gene. This CDR3 contains 14 residues. V lost 8 bases to trimming and J lost 5 bases, with 18 bases between them.

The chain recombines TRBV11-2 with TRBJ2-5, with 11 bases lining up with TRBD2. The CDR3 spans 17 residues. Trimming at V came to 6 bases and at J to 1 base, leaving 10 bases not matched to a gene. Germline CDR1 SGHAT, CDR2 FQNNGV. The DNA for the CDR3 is TGTGCCAGCAGATGGTTTTCTAGCGGGGGGCTCCAAGAGACCCAGTACTTC. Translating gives CASRWFSSGGLQETQYF.

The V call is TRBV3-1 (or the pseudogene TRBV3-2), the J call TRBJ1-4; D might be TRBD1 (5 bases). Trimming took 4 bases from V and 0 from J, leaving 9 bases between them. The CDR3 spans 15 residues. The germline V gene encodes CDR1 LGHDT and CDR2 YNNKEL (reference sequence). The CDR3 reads CASSLRTTTNEKLFF. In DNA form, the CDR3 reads TGTGCCAGCAGCCTGCGGACAACAACTAATGAAAAACTGTTTTTT.

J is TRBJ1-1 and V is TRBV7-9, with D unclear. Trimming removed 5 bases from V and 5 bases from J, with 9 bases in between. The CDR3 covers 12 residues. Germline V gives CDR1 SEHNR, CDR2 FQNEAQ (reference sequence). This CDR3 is CASSQSGTEAFF. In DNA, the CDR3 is TGTGCCAGCAGCCAATCCGGGACTGAAGCTTTCTTT.

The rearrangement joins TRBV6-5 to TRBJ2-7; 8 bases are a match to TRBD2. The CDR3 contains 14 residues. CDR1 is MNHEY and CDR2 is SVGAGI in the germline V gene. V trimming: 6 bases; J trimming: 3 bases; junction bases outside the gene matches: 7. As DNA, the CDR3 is TGTGCCAGCAGCCCGCGGGGGGTAAGCTACGAGCAGTACTTC. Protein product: CASSPRGVSYEQYF.

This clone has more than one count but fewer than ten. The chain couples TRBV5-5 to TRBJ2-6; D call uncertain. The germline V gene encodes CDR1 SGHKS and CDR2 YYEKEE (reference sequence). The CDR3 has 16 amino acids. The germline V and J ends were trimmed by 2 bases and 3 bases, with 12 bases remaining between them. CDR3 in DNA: TGTGCCAGCAGCTTTCGTTATGAGGTTGGGGCCAACGTCCTGACTTTC. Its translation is CASSFRYEVGANVLTF.

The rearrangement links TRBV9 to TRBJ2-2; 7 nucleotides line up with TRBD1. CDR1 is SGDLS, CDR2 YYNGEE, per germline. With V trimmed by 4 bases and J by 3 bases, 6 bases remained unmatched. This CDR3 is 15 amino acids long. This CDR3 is CASSPDRVDTGELFF. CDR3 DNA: TGTGCCAGCAGCCCCGACAGGGTAGACACCGGGGAGCTGTTTTTT.